This paragraph reports one T cell receptor (beta chain). This sample stems from a study of graft-versus-host responses after intestinal transplantation. On the study more broadly: Recipients were given multivisceral, liver-intestinal, or isolated intestinal transplants.

The method was immunoSEQ multiplex PCR; TCRdb's version includes in-frame clones alone and lacks a portion of them. The sample yields over 10,000 clones, about 88% seen once. V was clipped by 4 bases and J by 2 bases, with 9 bases between them. Germline assignment: CDR1 MNHEY and CDR2 SVGAGI. This CDR3 is built from 13 residues. The receptor was derived from a human patient who received an intestinal transplant, so some T cells may come from the graft donor. The starting material was PBMCs, obtained around 310 days after intestinal transplant. The genes are TRBV6-5 and TRBJ2-7; D not resolved. This CDR3 reads CASSLQSTYEQYF. The CDR3 nucleotides read TGTGCCAGCAGTTTGCAGAGTACCTACGAGCAGTACTTC.